What follows are 10 T cell receptor beta chains derived from one specimen sequenced in a study of Ad26.COV2.S vaccination and SARS-CoV-2 variants. Specified treatment: approximately 18 received Ad26.COV2.S at low or high dose, single or two shots; about 5 received placebo; per-sample allocation not given. Collection of samples fell on day 63 after the first vaccine or placebo injection. The table came from immunoSEQ multiplex PCR; TCRdb's copy has only in-frame clones and leaves some out. This sample has about 350,000 clones, with about 89% found just once. The material was peripheral blood, obtained in a trial of Ad26.COV2.S vaccine versus placebo. The receptor source for this set is a person between 18 and 65 years old who received the Ad26.COV2.S COVID-19 vaccine or a placebo.

This chain uses TRBV28 with TRBJ2-7; tentatively, D is TRBD2 (6 bases). Germline V lookup: CDR1 MDHEN, CDR2 SYDVKM. The CDR3 is made up of 16 amino acids. Trimming stripped 4 bases from V and 0 bases from J, with 16 bases between. CDR3: CASSSPGSGTSYEQYF. For the CDR3, the DNA is TGTGCCAGCAGTTCGCCTGGTAGCGGTACCTCCTACGAGCAGTACTTC.

The CDR3 reads CASSSGPGLTEAFF. For the CDR3, the DNA is TGTGCCAGCAGCTCGGGACCAGGCTTGACTGAAGCTTTCTTT. The rearrangement links TRBV7-8 to TRBJ1-1; D is perhaps TRBD1 (5 bases). CDR3 length: 14 amino acids. V shed 4 bases and J shed 5 bases, with 14 bases lying between them. Germline loops: CDR1 SGHVS, CDR2 FQNEAQ.

The V and J genes are TRBV6-5 and TRBJ1-1; 8 bases map to TRBD1. Trimming took 5 bases from V and 0 from J; bases not matched to a gene: 2. This CDR3 contains 14 residues. CDR1 MNHEY and CDR2 SVGAGI come from the germline V gene. The CDR3 is CASSQDRVNTEAFF. The CDR3 region has the DNA TGTGCCAGCAGTCAGGACAGGGTGAACACTGAAGCTTTCTTT.

This clone came up once. The genes are TRBV11-2 and TRBJ2-7, with D possibly matching TRBD2 (5 bases). The CDR3 is 13 residues long. Germline assignment: CDR1 SGHAT and CDR2 FQNNGV. Trimming took off 2 bases at V and 6 bases at J, with 11 bases between the two ends. CDR3 in DNA: TGTGCCAGCAGCTTATCGCGGGTTCGCGAGCAGTACTTC. Translation: CASSLSRVREQYF.

This chain uses TRBV5-1 with TRBJ2-6, with 14 bases matching TRBD2. Trimming removed 0 bases from V and 1 base from J; junction bases left unmatched: 3. Germline assignment: CDR1 SGHRS and CDR2 YFSETQ. The CDR3 sequence is 19 residues long. CDR3 DNA sequence: TGCGCCAGCAGCTTGGCCCGACTAGCGGGAGGGTCTGGGGCCAACGTCCTGACTTTC. Amino acid sequence: CASSLARLAGGSGANVLTF.

The V and J genes are TRBV6-1 and TRBJ1-6, with D possibly TRBD1 on 6 matching bases. CDR1 is MNHNS, CDR2 SASEGT, per germline. V shed 3 bases and J shed 5 bases, with 14 bases lying between them. The CDR3 is made up of 16 amino acids. CDR3 DNA: TGTGCCAGCAGTGAGGCGGGGACAACGGATAATTCACCCCTCCACTTT. Translation gives CASSEAGTTDNSPLHF.

The chain is built from TRBV27 and TRBJ1-1; 7 positions agree with TRBD1. The germline gives CDR1 MNHEY, CDR2 SMNVEV (reference sequence). The CDR3 length is 15 residues. The DNA of the CDR3 is TGTGCTACGGCGGAGGGGGCGAGTTCCTACACTGAAGCTTTCTTT. Its translation: CATAEGASSYTEAFF.

The CDR3 DNA is TGTGCCAGTAACTATGGCGACTCTCCGGGCTACACCTTC. This translates into CASNYGDSPGYTF. This chain connects TRBV19 to TRBJ1-2; D gene uncertain. Between the trimmed V and J ends, which lost 7 bases and 8 bases, there was a span of 17 bases. In germline, CDR1 is LNHDA, CDR2 SQIVND (reference sequence). The CDR3 runs to 13 residues.

The rearrangement joins TRBV7-8 to TRBJ1-2, with unresolved D. V was cut by 6 bases and J by 6 bases, with 14 bases left in between. The CDR3 extends over 13 amino acids. From germline, CDR1 is SGHVS and CDR2 FQNEAQ. CDR3 residues: CASRRNRDDGYTF. The DNA of the CDR3 is TGTGCCAGCAGACGTAATCGGGATGATGGCTACACCTTC.

V usage is TRBV19 and J usage is TRBJ2-3; 11 nucleotides align to TRBD2. Trimming at V came to 6 bases and at J to 0 bases, leaving 11 bases not matched to a gene. Germline-derived CDR1 and CDR2 are LNHDA and SQIVND (reference sequence). This CDR3 is 18 amino acids long. The CDR3 sequence: CASSISGRAFGSTDTQYF. CDR3 coding DNA: TGTGCCAGTAGCATTAGCGGGAGGGCTTTCGGAAGCACAGATACGCAGTATTTT.